Listed here are 27 T cell receptor beta chains from one sample, sequenced in a study of blood T cell repertoires in COVID-19. The protocol was immunoSEQ multiplex PCR, while the TCRdb copy is restricted to in-frame clones and leaves out a portion. The sample lists fewer than 200,000 clones, roughly 80% occurring once. Sequencing was done on a sample of PBMCs or T cells enriched from blood (not recorded which). These TCRs come from a woman between 45 and 60 years old who had recovered from COVID-19.

The CDR3 loop reads CASGFSGNSNQPQHF. CDR3 coding DNA: TGTGCTAGTGGTTTTTCAGGGAATAGCAATCAGCCCCAGCATTTT. The J gene is TRBJ1-5, the V gene TRBV12-5; possibly TRBD1 for D (5 bases). V lost 3 bases and J 0 bases, leaving 9 bases between the germline ends. The germline V gene encodes CDR1 LGHNT and CDR2 FRNRAP. This CDR3 region has 15 residues.

The rearrangement joins TRBV9 to TRBJ2-2; 15 positions agree with TRBD2. The CDR3 length is 17 residues. The V segment lost 0 bases and the J segment 4 bases; nucleotides outside the gene matches: 1. The germline gives CDR1 SGDLS, CDR2 YYNGEE. Written as DNA, the CDR3 is TGTGCCAGCAGCGTAGGGACTAGCGGGAGGGCCACCGGGGAGCTGTTTTTT. It translates to CASSVGTSGRATGELFF.

The chain recombines TRBV27 with TRBJ2-6; no reliable D call. Germline CDR1 and CDR2: MNHEY and SMNVEV (reference sequence). V was clipped by 5 bases and J by 2 bases, with 7 bases between them. The CDR3 sequence is 14 residues long. The CDR3 region has the DNA TGTGCCAGCAGTCGTGTAGCTGGGGCCAACGTCCTGACTTTC. Amino acids: CASSRVAGANVLTF.

This chain uses TRBV6-4 with TRBJ1-1; possible D gene TRBD1, 5 bases. The CDR3 is 13 amino acids. Germline V gene lookup returns CDR1 MRHNA and CDR2 SNTAGT. V was cut by 4 bases and J by 10 bases, with 16 bases left in between. The CDR3 region has the DNA TGTGCCAGCAGTGCATCGGGGGGGGAGGTAGCTTTCTTT. Translation gives CASSASGGEVAFF.

About this clone itself: This CDR3 is also generated by other DNA sequences in the sample. The V and J genes are TRBV2 and TRBJ2-5; possible D gene TRBD2, 5 bases. Germline CDR1 and CDR2: SNHLY and FYNNEI. Deletions cut 4 bases from V and 2 bases from J, with 11 bases between. This CDR3 has 14 residues. The CDR3 sequence is CASSAQGGQETQYF. The CDR3 bases are TGTGCCAGCAGTGCCCAAGGCGGGCAAGAGACCCAGTACTTC.

The chain has TRBV19 and TRBJ1-2, with D possibly TRBD1 on 5 matching bases. The germline V gene encodes CDR1 LNHDA and CDR2 SQIVND (reference sequence). Trimming left V 4 bases short and J 12 bases short, with 18 bases between. The CDR3 is 13 residues long. The CDR3 DNA reads TGTGCCAGTAGTACCCCTCACAGGTCGGGTCACACCTTC. This encodes CASSTPHRSGHTF.

J is TRBJ2-7 and V is TRBV4-3, with TRBD1 identical over 7 bases. The CDR3 length is 15 residues. J lost 2 bases, V lost 1 base, and 5 bases had no gene match. Germline lookup yields CDR1 LGHNA and CDR2 YSLEER. The CDR3 nucleotides read TGCGCCAGCAGCCAAGCCAGGACAGGCCCCTACGAGCAGTACGTC. Translating gives CASSQARTGPYEQYV.

This chain links TRBV28 with TRBJ1-3, with 9 bases lining up with TRBD1. The CDR3 loop spans 15 amino acids. Germline values: CDR1 MDHEN, CDR2 SYDVKM. The V gene end was trimmed by 3 bases and the J gene end by 4 bases; junction bases not matched to a gene: 4. Here the CDR3 DNA reads TGTGCCAGCAGTTTGGTCGGGACAGGGGGAAACACCATATATTTT. This encodes CASSLVGTGGNTIYF.

The chain is built from TRBV19 and TRBJ2-1, with TRBD1 matching over 7 bases. The CDR3 is made up of 15 amino acids. Germline loops: CDR1 LNHDA, CDR2 SQIVND (reference sequence). Trimming removed 5 bases from V and 3 bases from J; junction bases left unmatched: 7. The CDR3 sequence is CASSPGDRLYNEQFF. The CDR3 coding sequence is TGTGCCAGTAGTCCCGGGGACAGACTCTACAATGAGCAGTTCTTC.

The CDR3 reads CASSTGPYGYTF. CDR3 DNA: TGTGCCAGCAGCACTGGGCCCTATGGCTACACCTTC. The chain is built from TRBV2 and TRBJ1-2; D is undetermined. Germline V CDR1 and CDR2: SNHLY, FYNNEI. The CDR3 is made up of 12 amino acids. The ends were cut back, 6 bases at V and 4 bases at J, with 9 bases in the middle.

This chain links TRBV9 with TRBJ2-6, with 9 bases matching TRBD1. Germline loops: CDR1 SGDLS, CDR2 YYNGEE. CDR3 length equals 17 residues. V was clipped by 4 bases and J by 1 base; unmatched bases: 6. The CDR3 protein is CASSLDRGWSGANVLTF. The CDR3 DNA follows: TGTGCCAGCAGCTTGGACAGGGGTTGGTCTGGGGCCAACGTCCTGACTTTC.

The rearrangement uses TRBV9 and TRBJ1-2; 10 bases match TRBD1. The CDR3 is 14 amino acids. The J segment lost 9 bases and the V segment lost 3 bases, leaving 8 bases of the junction unmatched. CDR1 is SGDLS, CDR2 YYNGEE, per germline. CDR3 amino acids: CASSASGTGDRYTF. In DNA, the CDR3 is TGTGCCAGCAGCGCCTCCGGGACAGGGGATCGCTACACCTTC.

For the CDR3, the DNA is TGCGCCAGCAGCCAAGATGGGGCGCGTGAGCAGTTCTTC. Translation gives CASSQDGAREQFF. This chain links TRBV4-3 with TRBJ2-1; the D gene is possibly TRBD1 (5 bases). V lost 0 bases and J lost 9, with 9 bases in between. Germline V gene sequence: CDR1 LGHNA, CDR2 YSLEER. This CDR3 spans 13 amino acids.

The gene calls are TRBV2 and TRBJ2-2; 11 bases line up with TRBD1. CDR1 is SNHLY, CDR2 FYNNEI, per germline. V was pared by 8 bases and J by 7 bases, with 6 bases of the junction left unmatched. There are 14 residues in the CDR3. CDR3 nucleotides: TGTGCCAGCGCAAGGACAGGGGGCGACGGGGAGCTGTTTTTT. Residues: CASARTGGDGELFF.

This chain joins TRBV19 and TRBJ2-4, with 9 bases identical to TRBD1. The CDR3 contains 15 residues. The germline V gene has CDR1 LNHDA and CDR2 SQIVND (reference sequence). The J segment lost 2 bases and the V segment lost 6 bases, leaving 5 bases of the junction unmatched. CDR3 sequence reads: CASSAGTGTKNIQYF. For the CDR3, the DNA is TGTGCCAGTAGCGCCGGGACAGGGACCAAAAACATTCAGTACTTC.

The genes are TRBV7-9 and TRBJ2-1, with 7 bases matching TRBD2. Unmatched junction bases numbered 9, after V lost 5 bases and J lost 5 bases. Germline values: CDR1 SEHNR, CDR2 FQNEAQ (reference sequence). The CDR3 contains 15 residues. This CDR3 reads CASSPRLAPNNEQFF. The DNA for the CDR3 is TGTGCCAGCAGCCCCAGACTAGCTCCCAACAATGAGCAGTTCTTC.

The rearrangement links TRBV7-3 to TRBJ2-5, with D perhaps matching TRBD2 (6 bases). The CDR3 is 14 amino acids. Germline V gene sequence: CDR1 SGHTA, CDR2 FQGTGA. Trimming removed 4 bases from V and 4 bases from J, with 13 bases in between. The CDR3 sequence is CASSSSTSRETQYF. The CDR3 bases are TGTGCCAGCAGCTCTTCGACTAGTCGAGAGACCCAGTACTTC.

This chain joins TRBV6-5 and TRBJ1-5, with D perhaps matching TRBD1 (6 bases). V lost 2 bases and J 7 bases, leaving 12 bases between the germline ends. Looked up from germline, CDR1 is MNHEY and CDR2 is SVGAGI. The CDR3 consists of 14 residues. The CDR3 DNA is TGTGCCAGCAGTTACAGAGCAGGGGCCCAGCCCCAGCATTTT. Translated: CASSYRAGAQPQHF.

The table lists this clone with a few counts. The chain recombines TRBV29-1 with TRBJ1-2; D might be TRBD1 (5 bases). The V end was cut by 6 bases, the J end by 3 bases, with 11 bases between. CDR3 length: 12 residues. CDR1 is SQVTM and CDR2 is ANQGSEA in the germline V gene. Written as DNA, the CDR3 is TGCAGCGTCCCCGGGGGGTACTATGGCTACACCTTC. Protein: CSVPGGYYGYTF. The full variable domain, with the rest looked up from reference TRBV29-1 and TRBJ1-2, is SAVISQKPSRDICQRGTSLTIQCQVDSQVTMMFWYRQQPGQSLTLIATANQGSEATYESGFVIDKFPISRPNLTFSTLTVSNMSPEDSSIYLCSVPGGYYGYTFGSGTRLTVV.

The table lists this clone with many counts. The rearrangement joins TRBV5-8 to TRBJ1-5; no firm D call. The germline V gene has CDR1 SGHTS and CDR2 YDEGEE. V was pared by 3 bases and J by 5 bases, with 12 bases between. The CDR3 is made up of 14 amino acids. The CDR3 nucleotides are TGTGCCAGCAGCTCGAGGCGGATCCATCAGCCCCAGCATTTT. It yields the protein CASSSRRIHQPQHF.

The rearrangement joins TRBV27 to TRBJ2-1, with 12 bases that match TRBD2. The V segment lost 2 bases and the J segment 6 bases; nucleotides outside the gene matches: 8. This CDR3 comprises 17 residues. In germline, CDR1 is MNHEY, CDR2 SMNVEV (reference sequence). This CDR3 reads CASSLVASGGAANEQFF. As DNA, the CDR3 is TGTGCCAGCAGTTTAGTGGCTAGCGGGGGGGCCGCCAATGAGCAGTTCTTC.

CDR3 in amino acids: CAWTFSGTGGQVEQFF. CDR3 DNA sequence: TGTGCCTGGACCTTCTCCGGGACAGGGGGTCAGGTTGAGCAGTTCTTC. The chain carries TRBV30 and TRBJ2-1; 11 bases match TRBD1. CDR1 and CDR2 from the germline V gene are GTSNPN and SVGIG (reference sequence). The CDR3 is 16 amino acids. The V segment lost 4 bases and the J segment 9 bases; nucleotides outside the gene matches: 14.

J is TRBJ1-5 and V is TRBV11-2, with D possibly TRBD1 on 5 matching bases. The CDR3 spans 16 residues. The V gene's germline CDR1 is SGHAT and CDR2 FQNNGV. V lost 5 bases to trimming and J lost 4 bases, with 18 bases between them. Here the CDR3 DNA reads TGTGCCAGCAGCGCCAGGGTGGGAATAGGAAATCAGCCCCAGCATTTT. Protein: CASSARVGIGNQPQHF.

The chain has TRBV12-3 or TRBV12-4 and TRBJ1-2; D is perhaps TRBD1 (6 bases). The CDR3 is 13 residues long. V lost 3 bases, J lost 8 bases, and 13 bases lay in between. Written as DNA, the CDR3 is TGTGCCAGCAGTTTGAGTCAGGGGAGCGGCTACACCTTC. This gives the protein CASSLSQGSGYTF.

This chain joins TRBV7-8 and TRBJ1-1, with 9 bases lining up with TRBD1. Unmatched junction bases numbered 8, after V lost 4 bases and J lost 5 bases. Germline CDR1 reads SGHVS; CDR2 reads FQNEAQ. The CDR3 is 15 residues long. CDR3 region: CASSSPQGARTEAFF. The DNA for the CDR3 is TGTGCCAGCAGCTCCCCACAGGGGGCGCGGACTGAAGCTTTCTTT.

The rearrangement uses TRBV20-1 and TRBJ1-5; D unresolved. Trimming took 3 bases from V and 6 from J, leaving 12 bases between them. The CDR3 runs 13 residues. The germline CDR1 and CDR2 sequences are DFQATT and SNEGSKA (reference sequence). The CDR3 coding sequence is TGCAGTGCTAGTCTCCGGGAGGGTCAGCCCCAGCATTTT. Translated, it gives CSASLREGQPQHF.

The chain links TRBV7-2 to TRBJ2-3; weak D call: TRBD1 (6 bases). CDR1 is SGHTA, CDR2 FQGNSA, per germline. The CDR3 spans 14 residues. Trimming left V 4 bases short and J 6 bases short, with 14 bases between. Here the CDR3 DNA reads TGTGCCAGCAGCTCTTATTATCAGGGGGATACGCAGTATTTT. As protein: CASSSYYQGDTQYF.